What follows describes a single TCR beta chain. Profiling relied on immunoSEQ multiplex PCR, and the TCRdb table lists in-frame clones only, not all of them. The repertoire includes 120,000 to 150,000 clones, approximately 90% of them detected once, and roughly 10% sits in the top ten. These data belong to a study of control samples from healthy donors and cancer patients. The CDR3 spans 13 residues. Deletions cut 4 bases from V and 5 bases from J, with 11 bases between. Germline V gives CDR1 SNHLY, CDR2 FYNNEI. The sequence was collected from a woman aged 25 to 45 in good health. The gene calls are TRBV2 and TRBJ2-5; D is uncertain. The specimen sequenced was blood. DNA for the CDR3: TGTGCCAGCAGTGTTAGGGTTCGGGAGACCCAGTACTTC. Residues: CASSVRVRETQYF.